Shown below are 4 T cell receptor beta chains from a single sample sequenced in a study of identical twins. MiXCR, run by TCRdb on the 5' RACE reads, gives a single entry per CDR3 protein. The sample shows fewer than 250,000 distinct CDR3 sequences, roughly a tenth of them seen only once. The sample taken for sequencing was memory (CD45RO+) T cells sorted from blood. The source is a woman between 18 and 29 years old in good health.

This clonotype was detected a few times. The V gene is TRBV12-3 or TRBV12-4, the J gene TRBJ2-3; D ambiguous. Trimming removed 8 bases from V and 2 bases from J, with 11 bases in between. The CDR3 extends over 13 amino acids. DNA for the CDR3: TGTGCCAGCGGAAGACTTGACACAGATACGCAGTATTTT. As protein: CASGRLDTDTQYF.

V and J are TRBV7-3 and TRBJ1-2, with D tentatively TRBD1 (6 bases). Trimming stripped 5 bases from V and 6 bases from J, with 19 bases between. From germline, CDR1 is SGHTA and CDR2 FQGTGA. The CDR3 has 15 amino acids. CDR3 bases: TGTGCCAGCAGCCTTATCGGGGGCGTTAAGAATGGCTACACCTTC. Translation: CASSLIGGVKNGYTF.

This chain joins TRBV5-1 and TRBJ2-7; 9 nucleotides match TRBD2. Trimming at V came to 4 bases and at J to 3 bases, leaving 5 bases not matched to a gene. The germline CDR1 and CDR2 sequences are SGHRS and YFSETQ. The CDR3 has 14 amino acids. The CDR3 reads CASSQNSGGYEQYF. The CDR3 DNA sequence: TGCGCCAGCAGCCAAAATAGCGGGGGCTACGAGCAGTACTTC.

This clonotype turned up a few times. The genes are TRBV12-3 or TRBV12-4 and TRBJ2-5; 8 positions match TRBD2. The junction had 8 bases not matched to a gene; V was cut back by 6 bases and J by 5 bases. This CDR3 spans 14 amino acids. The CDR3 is CASRGSGGGETQYF. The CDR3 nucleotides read TGTGCCAGCAGGGGGAGCGGGGGTGGGGAGACCCAGTACTTC.